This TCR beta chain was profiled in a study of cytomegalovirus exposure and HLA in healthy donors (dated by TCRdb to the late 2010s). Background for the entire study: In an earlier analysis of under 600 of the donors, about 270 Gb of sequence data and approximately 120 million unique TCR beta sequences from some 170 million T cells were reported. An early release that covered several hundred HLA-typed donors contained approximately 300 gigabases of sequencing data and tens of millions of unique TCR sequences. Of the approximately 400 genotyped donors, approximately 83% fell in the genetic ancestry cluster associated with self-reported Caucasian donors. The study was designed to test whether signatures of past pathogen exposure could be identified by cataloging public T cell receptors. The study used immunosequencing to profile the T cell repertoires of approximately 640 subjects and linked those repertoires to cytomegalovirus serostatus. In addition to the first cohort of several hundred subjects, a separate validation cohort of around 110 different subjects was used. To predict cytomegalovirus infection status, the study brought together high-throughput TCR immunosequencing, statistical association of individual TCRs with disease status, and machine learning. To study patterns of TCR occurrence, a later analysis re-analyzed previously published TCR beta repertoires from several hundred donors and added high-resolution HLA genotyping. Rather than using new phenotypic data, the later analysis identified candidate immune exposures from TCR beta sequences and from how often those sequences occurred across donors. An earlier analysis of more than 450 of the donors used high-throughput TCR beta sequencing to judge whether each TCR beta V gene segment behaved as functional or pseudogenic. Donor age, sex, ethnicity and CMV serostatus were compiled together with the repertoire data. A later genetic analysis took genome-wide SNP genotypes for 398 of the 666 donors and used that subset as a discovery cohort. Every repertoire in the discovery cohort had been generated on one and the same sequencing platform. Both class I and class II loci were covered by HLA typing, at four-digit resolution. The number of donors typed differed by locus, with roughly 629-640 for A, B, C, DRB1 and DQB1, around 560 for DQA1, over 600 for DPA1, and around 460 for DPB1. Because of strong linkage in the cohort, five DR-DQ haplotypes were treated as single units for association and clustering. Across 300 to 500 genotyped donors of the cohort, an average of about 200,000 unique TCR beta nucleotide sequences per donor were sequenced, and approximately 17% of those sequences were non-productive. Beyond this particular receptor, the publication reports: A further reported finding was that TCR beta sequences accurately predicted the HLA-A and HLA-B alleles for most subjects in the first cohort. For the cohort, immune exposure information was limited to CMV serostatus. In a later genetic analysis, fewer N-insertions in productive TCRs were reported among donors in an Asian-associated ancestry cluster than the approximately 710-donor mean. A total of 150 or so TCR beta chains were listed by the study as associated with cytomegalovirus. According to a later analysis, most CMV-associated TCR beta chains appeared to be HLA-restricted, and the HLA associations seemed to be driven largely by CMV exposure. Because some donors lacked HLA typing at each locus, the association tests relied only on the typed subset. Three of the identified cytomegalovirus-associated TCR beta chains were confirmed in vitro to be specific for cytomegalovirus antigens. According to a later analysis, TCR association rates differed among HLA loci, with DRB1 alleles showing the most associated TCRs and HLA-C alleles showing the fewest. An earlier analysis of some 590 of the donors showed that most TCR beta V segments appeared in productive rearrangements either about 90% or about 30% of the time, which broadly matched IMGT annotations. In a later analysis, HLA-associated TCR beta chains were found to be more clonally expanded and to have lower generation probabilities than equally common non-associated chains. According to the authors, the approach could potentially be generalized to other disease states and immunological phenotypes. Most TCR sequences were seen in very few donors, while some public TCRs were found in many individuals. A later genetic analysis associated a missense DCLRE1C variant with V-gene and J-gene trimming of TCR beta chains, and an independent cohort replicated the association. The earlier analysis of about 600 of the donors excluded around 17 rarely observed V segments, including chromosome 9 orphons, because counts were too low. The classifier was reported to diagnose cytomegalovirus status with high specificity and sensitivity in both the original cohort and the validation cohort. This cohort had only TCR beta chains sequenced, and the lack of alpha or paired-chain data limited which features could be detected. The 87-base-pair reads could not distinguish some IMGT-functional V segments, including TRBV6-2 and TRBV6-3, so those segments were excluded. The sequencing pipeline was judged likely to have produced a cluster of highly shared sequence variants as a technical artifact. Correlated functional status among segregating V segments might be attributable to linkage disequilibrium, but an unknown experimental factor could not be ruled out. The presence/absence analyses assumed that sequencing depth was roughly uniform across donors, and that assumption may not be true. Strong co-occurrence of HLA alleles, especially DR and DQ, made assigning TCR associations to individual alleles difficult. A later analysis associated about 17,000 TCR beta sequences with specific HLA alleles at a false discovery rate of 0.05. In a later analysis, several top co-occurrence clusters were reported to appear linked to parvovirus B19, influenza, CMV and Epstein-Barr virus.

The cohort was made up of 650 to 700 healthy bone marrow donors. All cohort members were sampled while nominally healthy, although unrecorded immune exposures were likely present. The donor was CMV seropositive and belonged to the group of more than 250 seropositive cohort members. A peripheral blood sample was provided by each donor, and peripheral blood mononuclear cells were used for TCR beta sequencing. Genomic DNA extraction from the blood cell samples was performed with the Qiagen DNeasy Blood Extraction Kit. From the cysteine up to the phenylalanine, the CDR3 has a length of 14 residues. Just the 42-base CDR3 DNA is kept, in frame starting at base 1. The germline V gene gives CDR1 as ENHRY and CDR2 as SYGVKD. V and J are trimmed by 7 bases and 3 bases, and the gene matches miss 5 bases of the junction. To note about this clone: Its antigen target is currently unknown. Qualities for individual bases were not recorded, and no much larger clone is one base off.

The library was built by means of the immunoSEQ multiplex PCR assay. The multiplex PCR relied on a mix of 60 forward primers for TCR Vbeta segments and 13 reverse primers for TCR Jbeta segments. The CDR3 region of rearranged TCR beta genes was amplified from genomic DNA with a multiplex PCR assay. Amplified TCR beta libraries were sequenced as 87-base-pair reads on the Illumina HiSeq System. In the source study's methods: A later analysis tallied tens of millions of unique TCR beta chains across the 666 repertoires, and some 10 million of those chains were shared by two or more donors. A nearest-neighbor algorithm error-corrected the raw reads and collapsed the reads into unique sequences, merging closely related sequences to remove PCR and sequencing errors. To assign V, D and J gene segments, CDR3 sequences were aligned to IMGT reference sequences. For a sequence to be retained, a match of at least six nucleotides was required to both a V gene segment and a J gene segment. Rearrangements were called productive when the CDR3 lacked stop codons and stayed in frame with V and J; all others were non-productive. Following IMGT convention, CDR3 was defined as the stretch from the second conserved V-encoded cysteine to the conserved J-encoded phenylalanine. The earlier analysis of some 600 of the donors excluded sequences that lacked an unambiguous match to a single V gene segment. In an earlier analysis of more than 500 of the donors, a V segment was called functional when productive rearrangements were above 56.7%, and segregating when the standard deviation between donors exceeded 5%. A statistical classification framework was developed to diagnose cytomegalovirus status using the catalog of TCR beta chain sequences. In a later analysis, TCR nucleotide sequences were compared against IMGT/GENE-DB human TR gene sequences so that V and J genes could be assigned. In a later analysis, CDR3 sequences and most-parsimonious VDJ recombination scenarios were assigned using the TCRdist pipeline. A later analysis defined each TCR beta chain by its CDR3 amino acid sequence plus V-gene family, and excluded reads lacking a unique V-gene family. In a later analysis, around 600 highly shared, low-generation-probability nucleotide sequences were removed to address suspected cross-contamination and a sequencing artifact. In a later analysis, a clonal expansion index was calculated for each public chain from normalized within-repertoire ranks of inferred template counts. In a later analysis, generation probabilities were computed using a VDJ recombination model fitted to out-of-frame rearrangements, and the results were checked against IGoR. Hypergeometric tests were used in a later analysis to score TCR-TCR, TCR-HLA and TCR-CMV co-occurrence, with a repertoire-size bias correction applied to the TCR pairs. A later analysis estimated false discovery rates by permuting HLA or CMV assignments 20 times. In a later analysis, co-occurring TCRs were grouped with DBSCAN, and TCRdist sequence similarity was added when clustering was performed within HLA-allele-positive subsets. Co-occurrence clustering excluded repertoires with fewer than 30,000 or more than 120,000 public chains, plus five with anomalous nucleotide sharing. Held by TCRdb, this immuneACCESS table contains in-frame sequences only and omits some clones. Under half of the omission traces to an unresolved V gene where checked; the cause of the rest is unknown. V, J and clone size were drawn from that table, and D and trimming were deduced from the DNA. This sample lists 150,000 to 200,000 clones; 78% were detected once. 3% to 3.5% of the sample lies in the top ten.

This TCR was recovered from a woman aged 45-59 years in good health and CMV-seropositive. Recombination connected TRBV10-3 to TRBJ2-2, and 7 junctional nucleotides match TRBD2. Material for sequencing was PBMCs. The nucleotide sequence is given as TGTGCCATCAAGACTAGCAGGGACACCGGGGAGCTGTTTTTT. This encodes CAIKTSRDTGELFF.